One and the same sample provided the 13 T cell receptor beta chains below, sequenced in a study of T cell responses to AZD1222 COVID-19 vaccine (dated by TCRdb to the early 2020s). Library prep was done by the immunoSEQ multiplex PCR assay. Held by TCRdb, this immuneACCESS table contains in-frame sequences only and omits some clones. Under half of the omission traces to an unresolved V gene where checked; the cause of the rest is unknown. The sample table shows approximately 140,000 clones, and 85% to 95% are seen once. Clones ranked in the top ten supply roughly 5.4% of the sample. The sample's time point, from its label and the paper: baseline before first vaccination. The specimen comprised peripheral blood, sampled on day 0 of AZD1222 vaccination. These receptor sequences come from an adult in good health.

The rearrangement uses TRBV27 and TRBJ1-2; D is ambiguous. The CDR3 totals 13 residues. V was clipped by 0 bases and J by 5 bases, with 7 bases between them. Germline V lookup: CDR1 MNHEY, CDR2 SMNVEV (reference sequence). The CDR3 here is CASSLSPGYGYTF. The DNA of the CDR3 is TGTGCCAGCAGTTTATCGCCAGGTTATGGCTACACCTTC.

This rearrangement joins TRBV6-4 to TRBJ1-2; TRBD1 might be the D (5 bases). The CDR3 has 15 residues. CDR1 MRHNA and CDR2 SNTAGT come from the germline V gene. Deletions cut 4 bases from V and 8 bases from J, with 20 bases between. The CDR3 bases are TGTGCCAGCAGTGCCGTCTCTGGGACTCTAGGAGGCTACACCTTC. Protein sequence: CASSAVSGTLGGYTF.

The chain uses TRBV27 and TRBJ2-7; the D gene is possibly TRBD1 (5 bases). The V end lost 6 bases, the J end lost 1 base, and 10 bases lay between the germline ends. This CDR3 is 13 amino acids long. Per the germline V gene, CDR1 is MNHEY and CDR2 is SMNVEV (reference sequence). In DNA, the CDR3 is TGTGCCAGCAGGCCGACAGATTCCTACGAGCAGTACTTC. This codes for CASRPTDSYEQYF.

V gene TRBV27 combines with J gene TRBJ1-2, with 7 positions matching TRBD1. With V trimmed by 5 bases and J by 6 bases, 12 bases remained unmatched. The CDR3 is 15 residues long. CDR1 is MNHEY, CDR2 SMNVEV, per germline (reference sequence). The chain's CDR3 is CASSKTGTAGDGYTF. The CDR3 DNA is TGTGCCAGCAGTAAGACCGGGACAGCTGGGGATGGCTACACCTTC.

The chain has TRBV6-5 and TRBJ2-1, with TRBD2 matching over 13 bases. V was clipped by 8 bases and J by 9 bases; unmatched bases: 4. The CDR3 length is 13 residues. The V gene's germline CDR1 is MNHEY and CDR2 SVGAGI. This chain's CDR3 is CASRLAGGSEQFF. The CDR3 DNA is TGTGCCAGCCGACTAGCGGGGGGCTCTGAGCAGTTCTTC.

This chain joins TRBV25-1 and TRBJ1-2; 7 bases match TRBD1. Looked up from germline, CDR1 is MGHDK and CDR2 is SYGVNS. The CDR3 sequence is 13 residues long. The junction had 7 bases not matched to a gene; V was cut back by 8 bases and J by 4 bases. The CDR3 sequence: CASGGTVGYGYTF. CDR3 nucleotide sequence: TGTGCCAGCGGCGGGACAGTCGGCTATGGCTACACCTTC.

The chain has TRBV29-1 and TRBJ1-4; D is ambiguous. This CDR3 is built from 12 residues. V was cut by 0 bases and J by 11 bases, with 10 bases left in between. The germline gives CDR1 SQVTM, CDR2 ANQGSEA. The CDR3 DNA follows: TGCAGCGTTGAAGATGCGCCGAACAAACTGTTTTTT. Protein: CSVEDAPNKLFF.

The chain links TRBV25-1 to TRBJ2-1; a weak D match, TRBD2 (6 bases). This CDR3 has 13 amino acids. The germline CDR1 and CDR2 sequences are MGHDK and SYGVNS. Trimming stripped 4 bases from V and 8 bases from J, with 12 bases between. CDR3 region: CASSVTSTYEQFF. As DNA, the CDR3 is TGTGCCAGCAGTGTGACTAGTACCTATGAGCAGTTCTTC.

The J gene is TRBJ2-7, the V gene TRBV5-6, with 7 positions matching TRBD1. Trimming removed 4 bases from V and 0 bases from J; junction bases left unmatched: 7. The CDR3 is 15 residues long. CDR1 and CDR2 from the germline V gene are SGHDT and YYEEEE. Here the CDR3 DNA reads TGTGCCAGCAGCGGAACAGGGGTTAGCTCCTACGAGCAGTACTTC. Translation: CASSGTGVSSYEQYF.

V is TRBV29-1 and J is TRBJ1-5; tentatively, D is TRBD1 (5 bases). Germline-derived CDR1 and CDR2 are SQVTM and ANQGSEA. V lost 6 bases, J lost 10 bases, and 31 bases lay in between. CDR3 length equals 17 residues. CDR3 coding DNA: TGCAGCGTCGTTGGCAGGGAATCCCTAATGGGCGCGATACCCCAGCATTTT. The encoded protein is CSVVGRESLMGAIPQHF.

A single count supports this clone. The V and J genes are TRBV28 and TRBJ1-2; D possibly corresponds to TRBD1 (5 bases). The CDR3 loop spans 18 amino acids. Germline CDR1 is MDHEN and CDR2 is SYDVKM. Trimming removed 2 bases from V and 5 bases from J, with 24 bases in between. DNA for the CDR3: TGTGCCAGCAGTTTAGGAGGGGCTCCACGGGCCACCCCTTATGGCTACACCTTC. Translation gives CASSLGGAPRATPYGYTF.

The CDR3 loop is CASSIGTGSINNEQFF. The CDR3 region has the DNA TGTGCCAGCAGCATAGGGACAGGGTCCATTAACAATGAGCAGTTCTTC. V is TRBV9 and J is TRBJ2-1, with 9 bases fitting TRBD1. The CDR3 runs 16 residues. Germline CDR1 and CDR2: SGDLS and YYNGEE. The junction had 10 bases not matched to a gene; V was cut back by 4 bases and J by 5 bases. The full variable domain, with the rest looked up from reference TRBV9 and TRBJ2-1, is DSGVTQTPKHLITATGQRVTLRCSPRSGDLSVYWYQQSLDQGLQFLIQYYNGEERAKGNILERFSAQQFPDLHSELNLSSLELGDSALYFCASSIGTGSINNEQFFGPGTRLTVL.

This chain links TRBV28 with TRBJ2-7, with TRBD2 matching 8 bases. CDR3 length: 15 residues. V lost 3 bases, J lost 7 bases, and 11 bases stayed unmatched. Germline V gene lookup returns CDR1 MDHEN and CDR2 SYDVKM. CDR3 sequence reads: CASSLASKREWEQYF. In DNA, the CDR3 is TGTGCCAGCAGTTTGGCCTCAAAGCGGGAGTGGGAGCAGTACTTC.